This T cell receptor (beta chain) is from a study of blood T cell repertoires in COVID-19. Individuals drawn from approximately 22 US areas were about 18 to 95 years old. It was within 2 weeks before study entry that exposed participants met a COVID-19 case. Germline V gene lookup returns CDR1 LNHDA and CDR2 SQIVND (reference sequence). V shed 4 bases and J shed 2 bases, with 15 bases lying between them. The CDR3 spans 15 residues. Original processing methods: For nucleated cells, counts were estimated from reference gene primer amplification. The table came from immunoSEQ multiplex PCR; TCRdb's copy has only in-frame clones and leaves some out. The V and J calls and clone size are taken from that table; D and trimming were inferred from the DNA. This table has around 170,000 clones, 70% to 80% appearing once.

Sample: PBMCs or T cells enriched from blood (not recorded which). The receptor comes from a man aged 55 to 70 who had been exposed to COVID-19. The chain couples TRBV19 to TRBJ2-7; weak D call: TRBD2 (6 bases). This CDR3 reads CASSKLADLPYEQYF. CDR3 in DNA: TGTGCCAGTAGTAAATTAGCGGATTTACCCTACGAGCAGTACTTC.